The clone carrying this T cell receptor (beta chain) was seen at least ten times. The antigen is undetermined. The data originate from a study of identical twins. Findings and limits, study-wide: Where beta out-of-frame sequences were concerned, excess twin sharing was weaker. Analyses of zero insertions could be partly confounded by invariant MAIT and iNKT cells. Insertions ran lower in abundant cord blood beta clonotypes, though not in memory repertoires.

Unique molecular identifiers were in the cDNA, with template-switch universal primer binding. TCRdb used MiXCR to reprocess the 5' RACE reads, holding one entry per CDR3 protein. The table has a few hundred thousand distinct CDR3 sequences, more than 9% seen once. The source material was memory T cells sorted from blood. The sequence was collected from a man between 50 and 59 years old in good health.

The CDR3 nucleotides read TGTGCCAGCTTTGGGGACCGGGTCGAAAACTATGGCTACACCTTC. Protein product: CASFGDRVENYGYTF. This chain connects TRBV7-9 to TRBJ1-2; possible D gene TRBD1, 5 bases. The germline V and J ends were trimmed by 8 bases and 2 bases, with 18 bases remaining between them. Germline V gene data show CDR1 as SEHNR and CDR2 as FQNEAQ (reference sequence). This CDR3 is 15 amino acids long.